The 19 T cell receptor beta chains listed next were all sequenced from one sample in a study of graft-versus-host responses after intestinal transplantation. Using immunoSEQ multiplex PCR, the repertoire was profiled, and TCRdb retains in-frame clones only, with some absent. The repertoire holds 80,000 to 100,000 clones, with 70% to 90% as singletons. Antigen specificity for these receptors is unknown. The sequencing used unstimulated CD4+ T cells sorted from spleen or lymph node cells, collected before intestinal transplant. The receptors come from a human donor who received an intestinal transplant.

The CDR3 here is CASSVAFTGELFF. The CDR3 nucleotides read TGTGCCAGCAGCGTAGCCTTTACCGGGGAGCTGTTTTTT. The J gene is TRBJ2-2, the V gene TRBV9; D is unclear. The CDR3 length is 13 residues. Per germline, CDR1 SGDLS and CDR2 YYNGEE. Trimming removed 0 bases from V and 5 bases from J, with 5 bases in between.

The chain joins TRBV27 to TRBJ2-2, with 7 positions matching TRBD1. Germline CDR1 and CDR2: MNHEY and SMNVEV (reference sequence). The CDR3 runs 15 residues. Trimming removed 5 bases from V and 4 bases from J; junction bases left unmatched: 7. The CDR3: CASSVATGITGELFF. As DNA, the CDR3 is TGTGCCAGCAGTGTGGCGACAGGGATCACCGGGGAGCTGTTTTTT.

The chain uses TRBV28 and TRBJ1-3; a possible D gene is TRBD1 (6 bases). Germline V gene sequence: CDR1 MDHEN, CDR2 SYDVKM. The V end was cut by 7 bases, the J end by 0 bases, with 19 bases between. The CDR3 covers 17 residues. The CDR3 region is CASTLTGTLLSGNTIYF. The CDR3 DNA reads TGTGCCAGCACCCTGACCGGGACACTCCTCTCTGGAAACACCATATATTTT. Full variable domain (missing parts from reference TRBV28 and TRBJ1-3): DVKVTQSSRYLVKRTGEKVFLECVQDMDHENMFWYRQDPGLGLRLIYFSYDVKMKEKGDIPEGYSVSREKKERFSLILESASTNQTSMYLCASTLTGTLLSGNTIYFGEGSWLTVV.

This chain connects TRBV6-1 to TRBJ2-1; D unresolved. From germline, CDR1 is MNHNS and CDR2 SASEGT. The V and J ends lost 5 bases and 5 bases respectively, with 13 bases between them. This CDR3 contains 14 residues. For the CDR3, the DNA is TGTGCCAGCAGTAATTCGGTGGGCGACAATGAGCAGTTCTTC. This encodes CASSNSVGDNEQFF.

The chain links TRBV29-1 to TRBJ2-3, with D perhaps matching TRBD2 (6 bases). V was pared by 4 bases and J by 4 bases, with 6 bases between. The CDR3 consists of 11 residues. Germline CDR1 and CDR2: SQVTM and ANQGSEA. The CDR3 sequence is CSVGLADTQYF. The CDR3 DNA reads TGCAGCGTTGGACTAGCAGATACGCAGTATTTT.

In this sample, this clone turned up once. The chain carries TRBV9 and TRBJ2-2, with D possibly matching TRBD2 (5 bases). Germline V gene sequence: CDR1 SGDLS, CDR2 YYNGEE. The ends were cut back, 1 base at V and 2 bases at J, with 6 bases in the middle. The CDR3 totals 14 residues. CDR3 region: CASSVLANTGELFF. In nucleotides, the CDR3 is TGTGCCAGCAGCGTACTAGCAAACACCGGGGAGCTGTTTTTT.

The CDR3, as DNA: TGTGCCAGTAGCCCAAAAGGGGGGGCCTCCTACAATGAGCAGTTCTTC. It translates to CASSPKGGASYNEQFF. The chain carries TRBV19 and TRBJ2-1, with D perhaps matching TRBD2 (7 bases). V lost 6 bases and J lost 0, with 15 bases in between. The CDR3 runs 16 residues. Germline loops: CDR1 LNHDA, CDR2 SQIVND (reference sequence). Filled out from reference TRBV19 and TRBJ2-1, the complete variable domain reads DGGITQSPKYLFRKEGQNVTLSCEQNLNHDAMYWYRQDPGQGLRLIYYSQIVNDFQKGDIAEGYSVSREKKESFPLTVTSAQKNPTAFYLCASSPKGGASYNEQFFGPGTRLTVL.

The chain recombines TRBV28 with TRBJ2-1, with 7 bases identical to TRBD2. CDR3 size: 16 residues. V shed 6 bases, J shed 1 base, and the junction held 9 bases outside the gene matches. CDR1 is MDHEN and CDR2 is SYDVKM in the germline V gene. CDR3 nucleotide sequence: TGTGCCAGCAGCCCCGCGACGGGGGGTTCCTACAATGAGCAGTTCTTC. It translates to CASSPATGGSYNEQFF.

The V gene is TRBV5-6, the J gene TRBJ1-4; a possible D gene is TRBD1 (5 bases). The V end was cut by 1 base, the J end by 6 bases, with 16 bases between. Germline CDR1 SGHDT, CDR2 YYEEEE. The CDR3 length is 16 residues. The CDR3 DNA reads as TGTGCCAGCAGCTTGCGAGTTGTCGGGGGATATGAAAAACTGTTTTTT. It specifies CASSLRVVGGYEKLFF.

The V gene is TRBV19, the J gene TRBJ1-4; D may be TRBD1 (6 bases). From germline, CDR1 is LNHDA and CDR2 SQIVND (reference sequence). CDR3 length: 14 residues. V lost 7 bases and J lost 4, with 13 bases in between. As DNA, the CDR3 is TGTGCCAGTAAGGGGTCAGGGGTTAATGAAAAACTGTTTTTT. Its protein is CASKGSGVNEKLFF.

The chain joins TRBV30 to TRBJ2-3; 8 bases match TRBD2. The CDR3 is 15 amino acids. Per the germline V gene, CDR1 is GTSNPN and CDR2 is SVGIG (reference sequence). V lost 5 bases and J lost 2; bases outside the gene matches: 9. This CDR3 reads CAWSATSVSTDTQYF. The DNA of the CDR3 is TGTGCCTGGTCGGCGACTAGCGTTTCCACAGATACGCAGTATTTT.

This clone was observed a few times. The V and J genes are TRBV18 and TRBJ1-6; no clear D gene. V lost 4 bases to trimming and J lost 7 bases, with 5 bases between them. The CDR3 is 12 residues long. Germline V gene lookup returns CDR1 KGHSH and CDR2 LQKENI. The CDR3 protein is CASSRQNSPLHF. The CDR3 DNA reads TGTGCCAGCTCACGACAAAATTCACCCCTCCACTTT.

The genes are TRBV27 and TRBJ1-2; tentatively, D is TRBD1 (6 bases). The ends were cut back, 0 bases at V and 6 bases at J, with 11 bases in the middle. Germline CDR1 and CDR2: MNHEY and SMNVEV (reference sequence). This CDR3 is built from 14 residues. The CDR3: CASSLSGGKDGYTF. As DNA, the CDR3 is TGTGCCAGCAGTTTATCAGGGGGTAAGGATGGCTACACCTTC.

V usage is TRBV11-2 and J usage is TRBJ2-7; perhaps TRBD2 as D (6 bases). The CDR3 is 14 residues long. V lost 0 bases, J lost 3 bases, and 9 bases lay in between. CDR1 SGHAT and CDR2 FQNNGV come from the germline V gene. As DNA, the CDR3 is TGTGCCAGCAGCTTAGAGGCGGGGAGCTACGAGCAGTACTTC. Protein: CASSLEAGSYEQYF.

This clone was counted between two and nine times. The chain links TRBV28 to TRBJ1-3, with TRBD1 matching over 12 bases. The V gene's germline CDR1 is MDHEN and CDR2 SYDVKM. With V trimmed by 4 bases and J by 4 bases, 8 bases remained unmatched. The CDR3 consists of 17 residues. CDR3 DNA: TGTGCCAGCAGTTCCTTCCGGGACAGGGGGCAAGGAAACACCATATATTTT. Translated, it gives CASSSFRDRGQGNTIYF.

This clone occurred a few times. The gene calls are TRBV4-1 and TRBJ1-4, with TRBD1 identical over 11 bases. Looked up from germline, CDR1 is MGHRA and CDR2 is YSYEKL. The CDR3 spans 17 residues. The V gene end was trimmed by 6 bases and the J gene end by 7 bases; junction bases not matched to a gene: 13. The CDR3 DNA follows: TGCGCCAGCAGACCAGGGACAGGGGGTCGGCGCCTTGAAAAACTGTTTTTT. As protein: CASRPGTGGRRLEKLFF.

The chain has TRBV6-5 and TRBJ2-7; D is undetermined. V was shortened by 5 bases and J by 2 bases, with 16 bases between the two germline ends. Germline values: CDR1 MNHEY, CDR2 SVGAGI. The CDR3 runs to 15 residues. This chain's CDR3 is CASSRDTSRTYEQYF. The CDR3, as DNA: TGTGCCAGCAGTCGTGACACGTCACGAACCTACGAGCAGTACTTC.

The rearrangement uses TRBV6-6 and TRBJ1-3, with TRBD1 matching over 8 bases. In germline, CDR1 is MNHNY, CDR2 SVGAGI (reference sequence). The CDR3 contains 15 residues. With 5 bases clipped from V and 2 bases from J, the junction kept 5 bases outside the gene matches. CDR3 bases: TGTGCCAGCAGTCTCGGACAGGGTCCTGGAAACACCATATATTTT. Protein sequence: CASSLGQGPGNTIYF.

The sample holds a few counts of this clone. The chain couples TRBV7-9 to TRBJ2-3; 7 bases map to TRBD2. The J segment lost 2 bases and the V segment lost 11 bases, leaving 7 bases of the junction unmatched. Germline V gives CDR1 SEHNR, CDR2 FQNEAQ (reference sequence). CDR3 length: 13 amino acids. The CDR3 DNA follows: TGTGCCGGAGCGGGACTGCTCACAGATACGCAGTATTTT. This gives the protein CAGAGLLTDTQYF.